Following are 15 T cell receptor beta chains from one sample sequenced in a study of CD8 T cells in ankylosing spondylitis. TCRdb redid the calling of the 5' RACE reads with MiXCR, one entry per CDR3 protein. This sample has under 400,000 distinct CDR3 sequences; around 10% occur once, and the top ten carry around 10%. The specimen sequenced was blood, either unsorted or a sorted T cell fraction (not recorded which). These receptors all come from a female donor with ankylosing spondylitis or in good health (not recorded which).

This clonotype was seen many times. The chain links TRBV28 to TRBJ2-6; D is perhaps TRBD1 or TRBD2 (5 bases each). The CDR3 covers 19 residues. Looked up from germline, CDR1 is MDHEN and CDR2 is SYDVKM. The V end was cut by 1 base, the J end by 0 bases, with 16 bases between. As DNA, the CDR3 is TGTGCCAGCAGTTTATTCTCCCCTGGGGGTAGCTCTGGGGCCAACGTCCTGACTTTC. Its protein is CASSLFSPGGSSGANVLTF.

In regard to this clonotype: Relative to the germline gene, one junction end is altered; a read error may explain this. This chain joins TRBV3-1 and TRBJ2-3; a weak D match, TRBD1 (5 bases). The CDR3 totals 15 residues. Per the germline V gene, CDR1 is LGHDT and CDR2 is YNNKEL (reference sequence). CDR3 protein: CACSQSGPHQDTQYF. For the CDR3, the DNA is TGTGCCTGCAGCCAATCAGGGCCCCATCAGGATACGCAGTATTTT.

Notes on this clonotype: A much larger clone lies one base from this, so it may be a read error. The rearrangement links TRBV5-1 to TRBJ2-3; 8 bases agree with TRBD2. The CDR3 runs to 16 residues. The germline CDR1 and CDR2 sequences are SGHRS and YFSETQ. The CDR3 here is CVSSLERGGRTDTQYF. Written as DNA, the CDR3 is TGCGTCAGCAGCTTGGAGAGGGGCGGGAGGACAGATACGCAGTATTTT.

In this sample, this clonotype turned up many times. This chain links TRBV7-2 with TRBJ1-5, with D unresolved. CDR1 and CDR2 (germline): SGHTA, FQGNSA. The CDR3 is made up of 12 amino acids. Trimming pared 5 bases from V and 11 bases from J, leaving 13 bases between. The CDR3 coding sequence is TGTGCCAGCAGCCGATTTAGTGGGGCCCAGCATTTT. Translation: CASSRFSGAQHF.

Concerning this clonotype: One base away lies a much larger clone, so this may be a sequencing read error. V and J are TRBV5-1 and TRBJ2-5, with D possibly TRBD1 on 6 matching bases. The length of the CDR3 is 14 residues. Germline assignment: CDR1 SGHRS and CDR2 YFSETQ. CDR3 DNA sequence: TGCGCCAGCGGCTTAACCAGGGGAAGAGAGACCCAGCACTTC. This translates into CASGLTRGRETQHF.

This clonotype was detected many times. The CDR3 DNA follows: TGCGCCAGCGGAGGGACAGCAGGTTTTAGGGACAATGAGCAGTTCTTC. Its translation is CASGGTAGFRDNEQFF. The chain links TRBV5-1 to TRBJ2-1; possible D gene TRBD1, 7 bases. V lost 7 bases, J lost 5 bases, and 22 bases lay in between. The V gene's germline CDR1 is SGHRS and CDR2 YFSETQ. CDR3 size: 16 residues.

This clonotype was detected ten times or more. The chain links TRBV5-1 to TRBJ2-7, with D possibly being TRBD2 (5 bases). This CDR3 spans 14 amino acids. The ends were cut back, 3 bases at V and 0 bases at J, with 10 bases in the middle. Germline loops: CDR1 SGHRS, CDR2 YFSETQ. CDR3: CASSSQRGSYEQYF. In DNA form, the CDR3 reads TGCGCCAGCAGCTCCCAACGGGGCTCCTACGAGCAGTACTTC.

This clonotype was observed a few times. The V call is TRBV20-1, the J call TRBJ1-3; 8 bases match TRBD1. Germline CDR1 is DFQATT and CDR2 is SNEGSKA (reference sequence). The J segment lost 0 bases and the V segment lost 3 bases, leaving 13 bases of the junction unmatched. The CDR3 runs 18 residues. CDR3 loop: CSASQSGGKIFSGNTIYF. For the CDR3, the DNA is TGCAGTGCTAGCCAGTCAGGGGGCAAGATTTTCTCTGGAAACACCATATATTTT.

The table lists this clonotype with many counts. The V call is TRBV7-3, the J call TRBJ1-2; D remains ambiguous. From germline, CDR1 is SGHTA and CDR2 FQGTGA. V gave up 0 bases and J gave up 0 bases, with 11 bases separating them. The CDR3 spans 16 residues. In DNA form, the CDR3 reads TGTGCCAGCAGCTTAACGGGAGGGAATTCTAACTATGGCTACACCTTC. Residues: CASSLTGGNSNYGYTF.

In its sample, this clonotype was seen a few times. The chain couples TRBV27 to TRBJ2-7; D is unclear. This CDR3 has 14 residues. Trimming pared 3 bases from V and 1 base from J, leaving 10 bases between. Per germline, CDR1 MNHEY and CDR2 SMNVEV (reference sequence). The CDR3 nucleotides are TGTGCCAGCAGTTTTAAGGGCCGATCCTACGAGCAGTACTTC. Translating it yields CASSFKGRSYEQYF.

As to this clonotype: Since a much larger clone is just one base distant, this may be a read error. This likely comes from a read error, as the CDR3 has no conserved phenylalanine or tryptophan at its end. This rearrangement joins TRBV10-3 to TRBJ1-1; the D gene is possibly TRBD1 (6 bases). Germline V lookup: CDR1 ENHRY, CDR2 SYGVKD. This CDR3 comprises 14 residues. Trimming removed 7 bases at V and 2 bases at J, with 14 bases between. CDR3 DNA: TGTGCCATCAATAAACAGGGACAAAACACTGAAGCTTTCTTA. Its translation: CAINKQGQNTEAFL.

At least ten counts were recorded for this clonotype. V is TRBV3-1 and J is TRBJ2-7; D gene ambiguous. The V gene lost 5 bases and the J gene lost 3 bases, with 17 bases spanning the gap. Germline loops: CDR1 LGHDT, CDR2 YNNKEL (reference sequence). This CDR3 comprises 15 residues. The CDR3 DNA follows: TGTGCCAGCAGCGAAAGGGTCGACACCATCTACGAGCAGTACTTC. As protein: CASSERVDTIYEQYF.

This clonotype was observed many times. V and J are TRBV28 and TRBJ2-3; D is uncertain. Germline V lookup: CDR1 MDHEN, CDR2 SYDVKM. There are 12 residues in the CDR3. V was shortened by 7 bases and J by 0 bases, with 5 bases between the two germline ends. CDR3 residues: CASTSSTDTQYF. The CDR3 nucleotides read TGTGCCAGCACCTCCAGCACAGATACGCAGTATTTT.

This clonotype was seen at least ten times. V gene TRBV20-1 combines with J gene TRBJ2-7; TRBD2 matches at 11 bases. The CDR3 spans 14 residues. CDR1 and CDR2 (germline): DFQATT, SNEGSKA (reference sequence). J gave up 3 bases and V 6 bases, and 7 bases lay outside the gene matches. For the CDR3, the DNA is TGCAGTGCGCCTAGGGGGACTAGCGGCTACGAGCAGTACTTC. This translates into CSAPRGTSGYEQYF.

This clonotype was seen many times. The chain has TRBV6-2 or TRBV6-3 and TRBJ1-1; D remains ambiguous. This CDR3 spans 12 amino acids. The V end was cut by 7 bases, the J end by 3 bases, with 9 bases between. Germline CDR1 reads MNHEY; CDR2 reads SVGEGT. CDR3 bases: TGTGCCAGCAAGGATCAGTACACTGAAGCTTTCTTT. This codes for CASKDQYTEAFF.